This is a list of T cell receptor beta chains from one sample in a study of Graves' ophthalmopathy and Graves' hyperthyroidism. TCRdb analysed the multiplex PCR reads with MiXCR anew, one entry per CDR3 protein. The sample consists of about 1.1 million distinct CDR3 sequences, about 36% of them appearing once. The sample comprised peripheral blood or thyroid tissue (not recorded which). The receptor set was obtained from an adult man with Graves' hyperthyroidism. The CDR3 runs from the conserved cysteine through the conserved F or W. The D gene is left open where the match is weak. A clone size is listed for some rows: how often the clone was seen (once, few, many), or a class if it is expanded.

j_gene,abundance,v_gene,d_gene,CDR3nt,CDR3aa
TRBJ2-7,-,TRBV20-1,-,TGCAGTGCGGAATCACTAGCTTCCGAGCAGTACTTC,CSAESLASEQYF
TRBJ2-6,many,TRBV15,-,TGTGCCACCAGCAGAGCAGGGCGCGGGGCCAACGTCCTGACTTTC,CATSRAGRGANVLTF
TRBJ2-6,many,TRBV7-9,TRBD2,TGTGCCAGCAGTAACACGGGACTAGCGGCCTCTGGGGCCAACGTCCTGACTTTC,CASSNTGLAASGANVLTF
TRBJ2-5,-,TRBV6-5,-,TGTGCCAGCAGTTTGGCGATATCGGGAGTAATACAAGAGACCCAGTACTTC,CASSLAISGVIQETQYF
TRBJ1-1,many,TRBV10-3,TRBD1,TGTGCCATCAGTGCAGGGGGCTCTGAAGCTTTCTTT,CAISAGGSEAFF
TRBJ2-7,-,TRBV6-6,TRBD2,TGTGCCAGCAGGGGACCGGGACTAGCGAACGAGCAGTACTTC,CASRGPGLANEQYF
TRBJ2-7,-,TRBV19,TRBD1,TGTGCCAGTAGTAACTCCGGGACAGGGGACGAGCAGTACTTC,CASSNSGTGDEQYF
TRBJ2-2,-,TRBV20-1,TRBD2,TGCAGTGCTAGAAAAGCGGGGGAGAGCACCGGGGAGCTGTTTTTT,CSARKAGESTGELFF
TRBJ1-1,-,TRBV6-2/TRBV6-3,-,TGTGCCGTACAGGGTCCCGACACTGAAGCTTTCTTT,CAVQGPDTEAFF
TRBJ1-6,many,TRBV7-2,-,TGTGCCAGCAGCGGGAGGGATAGGGGGGATTCACCCCTCCACTTT,CASSGRDRGDSPLHF
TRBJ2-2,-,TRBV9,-,TGTGCCAGCAGCTGGGGGGGCAGTAACACCGGGGAGCTGTTTTTT,CASSWGGSNTGELFF
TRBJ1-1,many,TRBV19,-,TGTGCCAGTAGCCCCCCCGGATCGAACACTGAAGCTTTCTTT,CASSPPGSNTEAFF
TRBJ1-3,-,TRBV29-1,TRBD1,TGCAGCGTGGGACAGGGGGCTAGAAACACCATATATTTT,CSVGQGARNTIYF
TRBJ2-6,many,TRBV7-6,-,TGTGCCAGCAGCTTAGAGGCAGGAAGCTCTGGGGCCAACGTCCTGACTTTC,CASSLEAGSSGANVLTF
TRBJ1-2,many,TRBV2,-,TGTGCCAGCAGTGAGTTTGTTGGTGGCTACACCTTC,CASSEFVGGYTF
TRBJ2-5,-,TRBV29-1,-,TGCAGCGTCCGACCCGGGCCGGAAGAGACCCAGTACTTC,CSVRPGPEETQYF
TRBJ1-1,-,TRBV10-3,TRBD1,TGTGCCATCAGTACCGACAGGGGGCGAGCTTTCTTT,CAISTDRGRAFF
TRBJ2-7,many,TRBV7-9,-,TGTGCCAGCAGCTTCTCTCAAGGCAGGCCAAGCTCCTACGAGCAGTACTTC,CASSFSQGRPSSYEQYF
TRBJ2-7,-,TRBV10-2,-,TGTGCCAGCAGTTCCTTCAGCCAACAGGGTTTGGTGCAGTACTTC,CASSSFSQQGLVQYF
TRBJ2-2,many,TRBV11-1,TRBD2,TGTGCCAGCAGCACCATAGCGGGAGTGGACACCGGGGAGCTGTTTTTT,CASSTIAGVDTGELFF
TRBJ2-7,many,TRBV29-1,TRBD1,TGCAGCGTCCAAGCCGGGACAGGGGGTTACGAGCAGTACTTC,CSVQAGTGGYEQYF
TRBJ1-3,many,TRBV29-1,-,TGCAGCGTTGAAGAGGGGGCCGGAAACACCATATATTTT,CSVEEGAGNTIYF
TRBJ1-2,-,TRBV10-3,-,TGTGCCATCAGTTACTCGACTGGACAGCTCTATGGCTACACCTTC,CAISYSTGQLYGYTF
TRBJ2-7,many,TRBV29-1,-,TGCAGCGTTCTGGCGCAGGTGTCCTACGAGCAGTACTTC,CSVLAQVSYEQYF
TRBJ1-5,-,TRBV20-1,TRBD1,TGCAGTGATAGAAAGACAGGGAATCAGCCCCAGCATTTT,CSDRKTGNQPQHF
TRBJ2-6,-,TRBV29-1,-,TGCAGCGTTGACGTGGACTACGTCCTGACTTTC,CSVDVDYVLTF
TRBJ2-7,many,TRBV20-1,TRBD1,TGCAGTGCTCTGGACAGGGAAATCGCCTCCTACGAGCAGTACTTC,CSALDREIASYEQYF
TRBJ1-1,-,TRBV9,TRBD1,TGTGCCAGCAGTCCTACCGCGACAGGGGGTAGGAACACTGAAGCTTTCTTT,CASSPTATGGRNTEAFF
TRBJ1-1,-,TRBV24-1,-,TGTGCCACCAGCGTCGAGCCCAGGGCTACGATGAACACTGAAGCTTTCTTT,CATSVEPRATMNTEAFF
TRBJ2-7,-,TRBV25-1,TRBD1,TGTGCCAGCAGCTCAGACCCGGGACAGTCAAGCGAGCAGTACTTC,CASSSDPGQSSEQYF
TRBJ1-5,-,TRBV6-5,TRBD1,TGTGCCAGCAGTGACTCGGGACAGCAGGTCAATCAGCCCCAGCATTTT,CASSDSGQQVNQPQHF
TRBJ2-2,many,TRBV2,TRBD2,TGTGCCAGCAGTGCGGCTAGCGGGGGGGCCAGGTCCGGGGAGCTGTTTTTT,CASSAASGGARSGELFF
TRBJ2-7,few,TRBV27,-,TGTGCCAGCAGTTCCCCCCGGTACGAGCAGTACTTC,CASSSPRYEQYF
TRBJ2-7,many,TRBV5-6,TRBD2,TGTGCCAGCAGCTTCGGGACTAGCGGGATCCAAAGGTACTTC,CASSFGTSGIQRYF
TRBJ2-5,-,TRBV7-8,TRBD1,TGCGCCAGCAGCGCGACAGGGTTCAGTGGGGGTCAAGAGACCCAGTACTTC,CASSATGFSGGQETQYF
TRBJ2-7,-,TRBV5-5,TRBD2,TGTGCCAGCAGATATAGCGGGGGCGTCTACGAGCAGTACTTC,CASRYSGGVYEQYF
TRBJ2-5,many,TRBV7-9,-,TGTGCCAGCAGCCCTAACAGGGTCGGCCAAGAGACCCAGTACTTC,CASSPNRVGQETQYF
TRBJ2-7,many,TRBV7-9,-,TGTGCCAGCAGCTTAGCCAGGACAGAAACCTCCTACGAGCAGTACTTC,CASSLARTETSYEQYF
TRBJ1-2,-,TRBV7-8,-,TGTGCCAGCAGCTTAGAGCGGGTGGGCTATGGCTACACCTTC,CASSLERVGYGYTF
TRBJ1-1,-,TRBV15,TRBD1,TGTGCCGCCAGCAGACCCTTCGACAGGGATGGCACTGAAGCTTTCTTT,CAASRPFDRDGTEAFF
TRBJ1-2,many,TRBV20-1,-,TGCAGTGCTAGAGAGGTTGGGGCTTCGCGCTACACCTTC,CSAREVGASRYTF
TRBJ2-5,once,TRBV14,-,TGTGCCAGCAGCCAAGAGGGAGGGGGGCCCCAGTACTTC,CASSQEGGGPQYF